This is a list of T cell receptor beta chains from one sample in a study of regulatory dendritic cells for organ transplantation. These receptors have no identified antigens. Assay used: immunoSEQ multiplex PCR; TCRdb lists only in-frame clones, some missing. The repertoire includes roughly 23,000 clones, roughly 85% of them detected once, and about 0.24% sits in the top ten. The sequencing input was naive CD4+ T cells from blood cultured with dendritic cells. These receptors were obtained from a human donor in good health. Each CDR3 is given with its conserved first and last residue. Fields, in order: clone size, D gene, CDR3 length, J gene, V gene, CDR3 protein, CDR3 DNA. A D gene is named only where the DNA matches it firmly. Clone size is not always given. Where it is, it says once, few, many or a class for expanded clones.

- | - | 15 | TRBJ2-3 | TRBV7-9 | CASSLRGTGTDTQYF | TGTGCCAGCAGCCTCCGGGGGACAGGCACAGATACGCAGTATTTT
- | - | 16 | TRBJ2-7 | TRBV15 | CATSTYIRDNSYEQYF | TGTGCCACCAGCACCTATATCCGGGACAACTCCTACGAGCAGTACTTC
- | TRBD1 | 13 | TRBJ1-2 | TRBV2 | CASSTGTNYGYTF | TGTGCCAGTTCGACAGGGACTAACTATGGCTACACCTTC
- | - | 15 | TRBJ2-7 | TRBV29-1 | CSGLKRVSGLYEQYF | TGCAGCGGACTGAAGCGGGTATCGGGGCTCTACGAGCAGTACTTC
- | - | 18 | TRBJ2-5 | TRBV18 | CASSPVQVPGDGKETQYF | TGTGCCAGCTCACCGGTCCAAGTCCCGGGAGATGGGAAAGAGACCCAGTACTTC
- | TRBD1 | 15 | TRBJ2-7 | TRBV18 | CASTLGTGTTYEQYF | TGTGCCAGTACCTTGGGGACAGGGACTACCTACGAGCAGTACTTC
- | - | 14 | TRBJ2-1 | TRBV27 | CASSLWRGLGEQFF | TGTGCCAGCAGTTTATGGAGGGGATTGGGTGAGCAGTTCTTC
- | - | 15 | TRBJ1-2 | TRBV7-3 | CASSLTRTEPEGYTF | TGTGCCAGCAGCTTAACTCGAACCGAGCCGGAGGGCTACACCTTC
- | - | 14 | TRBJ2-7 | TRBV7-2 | CASSFTGVRYEQYF | TGTGCCAGCAGCTTTACTGGGGTTCGCTACGAGCAGTACTTC
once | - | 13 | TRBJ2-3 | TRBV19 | CASSRYGEDTQYF | TGTGCCAGTAGTCGCTACGGAGAAGATACGCAGTATTTT
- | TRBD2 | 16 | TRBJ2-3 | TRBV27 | CASSLIAGGRTNTQYF | TGTGCCAGCAGTTTAATCGCGGGGGGACGCACGAATACGCAGTATTTT
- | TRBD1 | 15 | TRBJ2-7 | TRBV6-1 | CASSGPRTGFYEQYF | TGTGCCAGCAGTGGACCCCGGACAGGGTTCTACGAGCAGTACTTC
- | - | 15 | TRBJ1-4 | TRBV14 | CASSQDLGSNEKLFF | TGTGCCAGCAGCCAAGACTTGGGATCTAATGAAAAACTGTTTTTT
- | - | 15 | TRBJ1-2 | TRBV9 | CASSLQAVVREGYTF | TGTGCCAGCAGCCTCCAGGCGGTGGTAAGAGAGGGCTACACCTTC
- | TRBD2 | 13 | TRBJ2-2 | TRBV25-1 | CASSRGGTGELFF | TGTGCCAGCAGTAGGGGAGGGACCGGGGAGCTGTTTTTT
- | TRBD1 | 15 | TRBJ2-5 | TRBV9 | CASSVGNTGEETQYF | TGTGCCAGCAGCGTAGGAAATACAGGGGAGGAGACCCAGTACTTC
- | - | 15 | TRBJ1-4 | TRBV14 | CASSRRGIINEKLFF | TGTGCCAGCAGCCGGAGGGGCATCATTAATGAAAAACTGTTTTTT
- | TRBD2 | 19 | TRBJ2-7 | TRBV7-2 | CASSFFPVAGGSREYEQYF | TGTGCCAGCAGCTTCTTTCCCGTAGCGGGAGGCTCGCGAGAATACGAGCAGTACTTC
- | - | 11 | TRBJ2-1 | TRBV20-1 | CSASFVREVFF | TGCAGTGCTAGCTTTGTCCGCGAGGTGTTCTTC
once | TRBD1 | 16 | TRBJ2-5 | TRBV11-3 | CASSLGGTGFQETQYF | TGTGCCAGCAGCTTAGGGGGGACAGGGTTCCAAGAGACCCAGTACTTC
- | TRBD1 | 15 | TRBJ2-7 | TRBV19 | CASRPPGTGGSKQYF | TGTGCCAGTCGACCCCCCGGGACAGGGGGGTCCAAGCAGTACTTC
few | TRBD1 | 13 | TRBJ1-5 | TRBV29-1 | CSVVQGAGQPQHF | TGCAGCGTTGTACAGGGGGCCGGCCAGCCCCAGCATTTT
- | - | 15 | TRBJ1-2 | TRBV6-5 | CASSWTAGEGGGYTF | TGTGCCAGCAGTTGGACCGCCGGGGAGGGGGGTGGCTACACCTTC
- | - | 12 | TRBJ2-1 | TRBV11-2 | CASSLLTREQFF | TGTGCCAGCAGCTTATTGACTAGAGAGCAGTTCTTC
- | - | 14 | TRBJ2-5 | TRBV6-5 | CATWDGISQETQYF | TGTGCCACCTGGGACGGGATAAGCCAAGAGACCCAGTACTTC
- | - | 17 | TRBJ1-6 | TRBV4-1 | CASSPNLQTVSVSPLHF | TGCGCCAGCAGCCCAAACTTACAAACAGTCAGTGTGTCACCCCTCCACTTT
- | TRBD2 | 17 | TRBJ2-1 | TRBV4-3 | CASSRTPLAGDYNEQFF | TGCGCCAGCAGCCGAACGCCACTAGCGGGAGATTACAATGAGCAGTTCTTC
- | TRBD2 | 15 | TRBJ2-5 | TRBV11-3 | CASSPGLAAQETQYF | TGTGCCAGCAGCCCTGGACTAGCCGCCCAAGAGACCCAGTACTTC
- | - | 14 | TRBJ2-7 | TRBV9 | CASSYTRGGYEQYF | TGTGCCAGCAGCTATACTAGAGGGGGCTACGAGCAGTACTTC
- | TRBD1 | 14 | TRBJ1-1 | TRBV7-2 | CASSRDRAMTEAFF | TGTGCCAGCAGCAGAGACAGGGCGATGACTGAAGCTTTCTTT
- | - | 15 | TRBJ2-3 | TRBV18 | CASSPLPGETDTQYF | TGTGCCAGCTCACCACTCCCAGGGGAAACAGATACGCAGTATTTT
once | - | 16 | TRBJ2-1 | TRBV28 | CASSHVWVIGSNEQFF | TGTGCCAGCAGTCACGTATGGGTAATCGGCTCCAATGAGCAGTTCTTC
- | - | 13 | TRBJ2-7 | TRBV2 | CASSEVGGAEQYF | TGTGCCAGCAGTGAAGTCGGGGGCGCCGAGCAGTACTTC
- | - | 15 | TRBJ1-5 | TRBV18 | CASSPGGNSNQPQHF | TGTGCCAGCTCACCGGGAGGGAATAGCAATCAGCCCCAGCATTTT
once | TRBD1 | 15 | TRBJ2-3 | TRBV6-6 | CASSPQGLLTDTQYF | TGTGCCAGCAGCCCACAGGGGTTACTCACAGATACGCAGTATTTT
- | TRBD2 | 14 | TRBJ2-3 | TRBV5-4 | CASSSGRVRDTQYF | TGTGCCAGCAGTAGCGGGAGGGTTAGAGATACGCAGTATTTT
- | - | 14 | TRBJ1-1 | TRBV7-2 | CASSLAVGNTEAFF | TGTGCCAGCAGCTTAGCTGTAGGGAACACTGAAGCTTTCTTT
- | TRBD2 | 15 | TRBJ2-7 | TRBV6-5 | CASKLGGTSSYEQYF | TGTGCCAGCAAATTGGGGGGGACTAGCTCCTACGAGCAGTACTTC
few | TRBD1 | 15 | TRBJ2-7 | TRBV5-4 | CASSPGTASSYEQYF | TGTGCCAGCAGCCCCGGGACAGCCAGCTCCTACGAGCAGTACTTC
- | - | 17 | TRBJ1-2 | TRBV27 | CASSSRSGSGHYYGYTF | TGTGCCAGCAGTTCGCGAAGTGGGTCAGGACACTATTATGGCTACACCTTC
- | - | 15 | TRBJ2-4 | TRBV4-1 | CASSQGYGTTTSFYF | TGCGCCAGCAGCCAAGGGTACGGGACGACCACATCATTCTACTTC
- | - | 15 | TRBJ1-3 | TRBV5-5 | CASSLLGSSGNTIYF | TGTGCCAGCAGCTTGCTCGGTAGCTCTGGAAACACCATATATTTT
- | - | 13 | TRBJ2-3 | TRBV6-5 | CASKKRSTDTQYF | TGTGCCAGCAAGAAGCGCAGCACAGATACGCAGTATTTT